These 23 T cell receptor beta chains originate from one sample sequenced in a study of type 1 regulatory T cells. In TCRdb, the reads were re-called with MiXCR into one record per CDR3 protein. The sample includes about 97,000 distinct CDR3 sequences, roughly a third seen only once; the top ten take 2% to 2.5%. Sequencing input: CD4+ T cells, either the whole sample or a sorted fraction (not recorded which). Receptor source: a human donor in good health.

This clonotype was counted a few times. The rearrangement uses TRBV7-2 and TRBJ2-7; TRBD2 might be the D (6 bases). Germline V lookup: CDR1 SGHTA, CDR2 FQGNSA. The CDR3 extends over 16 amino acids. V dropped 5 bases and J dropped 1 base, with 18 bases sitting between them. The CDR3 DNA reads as TGTGCCAGCAGCCCCCGGGGATTTGGACTATCCTACGAGCAGTACTTC. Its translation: CASSPRGFGLSYEQYF.

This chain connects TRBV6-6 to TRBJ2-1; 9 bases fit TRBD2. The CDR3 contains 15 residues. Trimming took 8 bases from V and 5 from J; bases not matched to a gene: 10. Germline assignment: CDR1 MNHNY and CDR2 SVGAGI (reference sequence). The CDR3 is CASAWAGGINNEQFF. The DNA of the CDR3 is TGTGCCAGCGCCTGGGCGGGAGGGATTAACAATGAGCAGTTCTTC.

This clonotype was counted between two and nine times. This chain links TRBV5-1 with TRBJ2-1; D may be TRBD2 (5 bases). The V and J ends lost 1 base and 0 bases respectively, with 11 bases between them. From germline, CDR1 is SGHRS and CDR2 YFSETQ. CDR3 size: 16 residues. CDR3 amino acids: CASSLRRSGSYNEQFF. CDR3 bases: TGCGCCAGCAGCTTGCGCAGAAGCGGCTCCTACAATGAGCAGTTCTTC.

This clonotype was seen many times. This chain's CDR3 is CSALSGFGAGELFF. As DNA, the CDR3 is TGCAGTGCCCTTAGCGGATTTGGGGCCGGGGAGCTGTTTTTT. This chain connects TRBV20-1 to TRBJ2-2, with D perhaps matching TRBD2 (6 bases). The CDR3 contains 14 residues. CDR1 and CDR2 from the germline V gene are DFQATT and SNEGSKA (reference sequence). V lost 6 bases, J lost 6 bases, and 17 bases lay in between.

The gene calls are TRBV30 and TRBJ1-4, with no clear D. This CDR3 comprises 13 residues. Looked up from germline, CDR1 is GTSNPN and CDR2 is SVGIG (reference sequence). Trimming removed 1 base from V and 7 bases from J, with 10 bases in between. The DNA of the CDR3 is TGTGCCTGGAGTGATGGGAGAGGTGAAAAACTGTTTTTT. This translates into CAWSDGRGEKLFF.

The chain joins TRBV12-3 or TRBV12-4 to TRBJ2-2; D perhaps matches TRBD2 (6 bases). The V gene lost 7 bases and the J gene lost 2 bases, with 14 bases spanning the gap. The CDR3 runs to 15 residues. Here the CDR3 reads CASTPGGFNTGELFF. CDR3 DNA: TGTGCCAGCACCCCAGGAGGGTTCAACACCGGGGAGCTGTTTTTT.

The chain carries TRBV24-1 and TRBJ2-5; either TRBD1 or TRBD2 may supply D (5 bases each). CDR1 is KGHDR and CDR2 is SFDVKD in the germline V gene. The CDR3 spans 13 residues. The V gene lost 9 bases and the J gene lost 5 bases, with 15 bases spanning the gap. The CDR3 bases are TGTGCCACCGGGGGTACAGGTTATGAGACCCAGTACTTC. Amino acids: CATGGTGYETQYF.

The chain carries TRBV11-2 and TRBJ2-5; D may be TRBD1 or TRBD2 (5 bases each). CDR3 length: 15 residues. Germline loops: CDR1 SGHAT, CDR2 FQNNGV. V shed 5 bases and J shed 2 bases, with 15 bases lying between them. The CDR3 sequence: CASSRPGRRQETQYF. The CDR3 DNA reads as TGTGCCAGCAGCCGTCCGGGACGACGACAAGAGACCCAGTACTTC. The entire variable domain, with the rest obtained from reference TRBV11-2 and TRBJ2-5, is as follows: EAGVAQSPRYKIIEKRQSVAFWCNPISGHATLYWYQQILGQGPKLLIQFQNNGVVDDSQLPKDRFSAERLKGVDSTLKIQPAKLEDSAVYLCASSRPGRRQETQYFGPGTRLLVL.

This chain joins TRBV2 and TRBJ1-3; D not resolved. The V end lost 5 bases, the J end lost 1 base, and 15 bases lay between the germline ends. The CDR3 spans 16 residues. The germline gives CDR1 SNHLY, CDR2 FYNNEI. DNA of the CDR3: TGTGCCAGCAGTCTACGGGTATCAGTTTCTGGAAACACCATATATTTT. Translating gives CASSLRVSVSGNTIYF.

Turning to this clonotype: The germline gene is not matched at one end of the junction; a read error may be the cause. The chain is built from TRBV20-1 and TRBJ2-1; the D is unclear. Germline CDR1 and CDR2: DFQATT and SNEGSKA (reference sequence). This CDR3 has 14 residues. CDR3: CSARRISSYNGQFF. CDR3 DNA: TGCAGTGCTAGAAGGATTAGCTCCTACAATGGGCAGTTCTTC.

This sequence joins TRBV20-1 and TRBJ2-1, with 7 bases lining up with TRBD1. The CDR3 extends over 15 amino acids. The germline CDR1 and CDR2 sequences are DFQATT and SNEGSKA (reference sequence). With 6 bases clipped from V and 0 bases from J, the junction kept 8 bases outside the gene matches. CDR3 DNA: TGCAGTGCCTCGGACAGGAGGAGCTCCTACAATGAGCAGTTCTTC. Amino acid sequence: CSASDRRSSYNEQFF.

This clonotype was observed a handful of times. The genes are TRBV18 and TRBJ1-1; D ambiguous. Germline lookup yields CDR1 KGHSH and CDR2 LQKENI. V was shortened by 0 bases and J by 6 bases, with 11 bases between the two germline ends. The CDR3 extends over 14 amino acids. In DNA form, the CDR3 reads TGTGCCAGCTCACCACCTAGCAGGTCGCCTGAAGCTTTCTTT. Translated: CASSPPSRSPEAFF.

CDR3 DNA sequence: TGTGCCAGCGCCCCGCGGGGCGCTTTTAATGAGCAGTTCTTC. This sequence encodes CASAPRGAFNEQFF. The rearrangement joins TRBV6-6 to TRBJ2-1, with D maybe TRBD2 (6 bases). The CDR3 consists of 14 residues. From germline, CDR1 is MNHNY and CDR2 SVGAGI (reference sequence). Trimming stripped 8 bases from V and 7 bases from J, with 18 bases between.

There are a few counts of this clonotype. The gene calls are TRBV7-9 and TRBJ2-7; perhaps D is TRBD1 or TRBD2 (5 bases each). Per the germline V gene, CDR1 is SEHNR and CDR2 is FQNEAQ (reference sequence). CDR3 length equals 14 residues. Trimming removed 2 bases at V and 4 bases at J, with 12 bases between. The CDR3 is CASSLWAGTYEQYF. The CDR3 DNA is TGTGCCAGCAGCTTATGGGCAGGGACGTACGAGCAGTACTTC. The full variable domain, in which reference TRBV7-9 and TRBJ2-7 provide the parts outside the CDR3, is DTGVSQNPRHKITKRGQNVTFRCDPISEHNRLYWYRQTLGQGPEFLTYFQNEAQLEKSRLLSDRFSAERPKGSFSTLEIQRTEQGDSAMYLCASSLWAGTYEQYFGPGTRLTVT.

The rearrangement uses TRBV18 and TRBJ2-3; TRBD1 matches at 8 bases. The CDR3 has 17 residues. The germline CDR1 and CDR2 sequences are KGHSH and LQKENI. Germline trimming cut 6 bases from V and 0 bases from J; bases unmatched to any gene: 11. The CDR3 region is CASSPTGAAPSTDTQYF. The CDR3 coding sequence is TGTGCCAGCTCGCCGACAGGGGCTGCCCCCAGCACAGATACGCAGTATTTT.

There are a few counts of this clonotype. CDR3 residues: CASSFSPPTYEQYF. The CDR3 nucleotides are TGTGCCAGCAGTTTCTCCCCACCCACCTACGAGCAGTACTTC. The V gene is TRBV12-3 or TRBV12-4, the J gene TRBJ2-7; D unclear. Trimming removed 3 bases from V and 2 bases from J, with 11 bases in between. The CDR3 runs 14 residues.

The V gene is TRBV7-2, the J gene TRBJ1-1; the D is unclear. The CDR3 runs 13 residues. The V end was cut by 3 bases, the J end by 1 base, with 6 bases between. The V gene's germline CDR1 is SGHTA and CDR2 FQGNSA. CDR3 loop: CASSFGENTEAFF. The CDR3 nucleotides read TGTGCCAGCAGCTTTGGTGAGAACACTGAAGCTTTCTTT.

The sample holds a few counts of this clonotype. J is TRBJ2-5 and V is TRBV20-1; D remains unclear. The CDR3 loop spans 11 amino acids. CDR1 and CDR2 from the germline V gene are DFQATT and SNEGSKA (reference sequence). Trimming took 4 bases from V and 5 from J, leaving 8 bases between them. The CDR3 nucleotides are TGCAGTGCTATTTTCCGGGAGACCCAGTACTTC. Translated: CSAIFRETQYF.

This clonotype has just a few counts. The CDR3 protein is CSALPPWGSSTDTQYF. DNA of the CDR3: TGCAGTGCCCTACCCCCTTGGGGGAGTAGCACAGATACGCAGTATTTT. The rearrangement joins TRBV20-1 to TRBJ2-3; D tentatively fits TRBD1 or TRBD2 (5 bases each). Germline CDR1 reads DFQATT; CDR2 reads SNEGSKA (reference sequence). The CDR3 is made up of 16 amino acids. The V and J ends lost 6 bases and 0 bases respectively, with 19 bases between them.

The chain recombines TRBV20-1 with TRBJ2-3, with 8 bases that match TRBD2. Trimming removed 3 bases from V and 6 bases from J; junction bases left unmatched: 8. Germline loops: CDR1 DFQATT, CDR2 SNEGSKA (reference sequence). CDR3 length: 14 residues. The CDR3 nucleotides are TGCAGTGCTAGCGTCGGGAGGGCAGCGGATACGCAGTATTTT. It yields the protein CSASVGRAADTQYF.

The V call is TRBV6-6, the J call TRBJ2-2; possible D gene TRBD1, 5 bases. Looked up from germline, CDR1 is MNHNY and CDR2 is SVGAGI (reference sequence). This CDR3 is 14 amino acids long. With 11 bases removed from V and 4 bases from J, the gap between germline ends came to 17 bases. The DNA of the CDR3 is TGTGCCGGCCGGAAGGGGCCGGCCACCGGGGAGCTGTTTTTT. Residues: CAGRKGPATGELFF.

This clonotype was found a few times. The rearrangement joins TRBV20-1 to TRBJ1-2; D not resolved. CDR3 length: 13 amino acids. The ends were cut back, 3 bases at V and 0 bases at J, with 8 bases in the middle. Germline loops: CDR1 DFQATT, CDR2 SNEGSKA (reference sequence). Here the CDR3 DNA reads TGCAGTGCTAGCCTCGGGGCTAACTATGGCTACACCTTC. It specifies CSASLGANYGYTF.

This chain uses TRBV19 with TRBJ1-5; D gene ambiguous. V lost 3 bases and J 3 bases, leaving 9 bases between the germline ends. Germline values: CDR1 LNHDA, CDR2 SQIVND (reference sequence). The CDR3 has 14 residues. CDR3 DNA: TGTGCCAGTAGTATTTTGGGCCCCAATCAGCCCCAGCATTTT. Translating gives CASSILGPNQPQHF. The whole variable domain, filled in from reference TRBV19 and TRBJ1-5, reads DGGITQSPKYLFRKEGQNVTLSCEQNLNHDAMYWYRQDPGQGLRLIYYSQIVNDFQKGDIAEGYSVSREKKESFPLTVTSAQKNPTAFYLCASSILGPNQPQHFGDGTRLSIL.